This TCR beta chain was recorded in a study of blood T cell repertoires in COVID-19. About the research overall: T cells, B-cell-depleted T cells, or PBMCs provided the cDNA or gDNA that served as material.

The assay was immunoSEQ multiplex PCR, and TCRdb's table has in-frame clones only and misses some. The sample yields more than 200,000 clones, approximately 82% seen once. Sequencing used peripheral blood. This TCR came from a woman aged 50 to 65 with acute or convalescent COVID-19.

This CDR3 is CASSESGGEAFF. DNA of the CDR3: TGTGCCAGCAGTGAAAGTGGAGGTGAAGCTTTCTTT. J is TRBJ1-1 and V is TRBV2, with D unclear. The CDR3 extends over 12 amino acids. The V end was cut by 2 bases, the J end by 7 bases, with 8 bases between. CDR1 is SNHLY and CDR2 is FYNNEI in the germline V gene.